This T cell receptor beta chain was obtained from a study of response to subunit inactivated influenza vaccine. CDR1 is SGHTA, CDR2 FQGNSA, per germline. This CDR3 is built from 14 residues. The V and J ends lost 7 bases and 9 bases respectively, with 19 bases between them. Study results and limitations: New T cells are recruited in small numbers by each seasonal influenza vaccination, according to the authors' suggestion.

This clonotype appeared many times. Its antigen is not identified. TCRdb called the RT-PCR reads again in MiXCR, with one record for every CDR3 protein. The sample holds hundreds of thousands of distinct CDR3 sequences, approximately 11% seen once. This material consisted of PBMCs from blood, taken roughly 48 days after vaccination. The gene calls are TRBV7-2 and TRBJ2-1; D is unclear. The clonotype originates from a middle-aged man who received an inactivated influenza vaccine. The chain's CDR3 is CASTPNAARIEQFF. The CDR3, as DNA: TGTGCCAGCACCCCCAATGCGGCTAGGATTGAGCAGTTCTTC.